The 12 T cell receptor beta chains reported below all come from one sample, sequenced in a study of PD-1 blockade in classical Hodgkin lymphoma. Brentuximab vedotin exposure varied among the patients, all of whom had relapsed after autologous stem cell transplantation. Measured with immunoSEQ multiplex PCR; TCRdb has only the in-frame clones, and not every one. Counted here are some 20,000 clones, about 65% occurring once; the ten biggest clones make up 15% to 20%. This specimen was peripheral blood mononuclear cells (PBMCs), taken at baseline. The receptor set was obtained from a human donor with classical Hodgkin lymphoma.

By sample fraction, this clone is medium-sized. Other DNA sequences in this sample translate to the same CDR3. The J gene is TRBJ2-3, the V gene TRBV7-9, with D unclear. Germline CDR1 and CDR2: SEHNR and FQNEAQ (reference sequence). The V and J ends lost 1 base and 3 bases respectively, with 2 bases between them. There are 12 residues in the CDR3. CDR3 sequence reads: CASSLGTDTQYF. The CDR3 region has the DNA TGTGCCAGCAGCTTAGGGACAGATACGCAGTATTTT.

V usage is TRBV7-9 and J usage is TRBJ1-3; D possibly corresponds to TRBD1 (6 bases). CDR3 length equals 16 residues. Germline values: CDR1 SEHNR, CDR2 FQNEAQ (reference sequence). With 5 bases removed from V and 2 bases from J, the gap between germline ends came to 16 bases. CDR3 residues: CASSPPKTGTGNTIYF. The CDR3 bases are TGTGCCAGCAGCCCTCCGAAAACAGGGACTGGAAACACCATATATTTT.

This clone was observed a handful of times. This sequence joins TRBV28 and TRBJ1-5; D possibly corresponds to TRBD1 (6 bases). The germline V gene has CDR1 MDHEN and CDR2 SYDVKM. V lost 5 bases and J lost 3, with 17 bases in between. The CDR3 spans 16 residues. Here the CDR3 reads CASSPTAGAANQPQHF. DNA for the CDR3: TGTGCCAGCAGTCCGACCGCGGGGGCCGCCAATCAGCCCCAGCATTTT. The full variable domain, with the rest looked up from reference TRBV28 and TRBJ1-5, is DVKVTQSSRYLVKRTGEKVFLECVQDMDHENMFWYRQDPGLGLRLIYFSYDVKMKEKGDIPEGYSVSREKKERFSLILESASTNQTSMYLCASSPTAGAANQPQHFGDGTRLSIL.

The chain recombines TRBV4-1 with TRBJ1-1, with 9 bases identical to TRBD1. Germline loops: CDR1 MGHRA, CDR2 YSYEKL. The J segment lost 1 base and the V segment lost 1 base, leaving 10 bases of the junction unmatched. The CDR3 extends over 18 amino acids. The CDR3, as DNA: TGCGCCAGCAGCCAAGCTGACAGGGGGAGATTCAGGAACACTGAAGCTTTCTTT. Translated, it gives CASSQADRGRFRNTEAFF.

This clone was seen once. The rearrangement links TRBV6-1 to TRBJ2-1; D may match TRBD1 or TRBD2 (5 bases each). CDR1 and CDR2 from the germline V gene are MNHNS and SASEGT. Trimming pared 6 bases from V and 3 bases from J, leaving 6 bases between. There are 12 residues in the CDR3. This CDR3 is CASRRGYNEQFF. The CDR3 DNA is TGTGCCAGCAGGAGGGGCTACAATGAGCAGTTCTTC.

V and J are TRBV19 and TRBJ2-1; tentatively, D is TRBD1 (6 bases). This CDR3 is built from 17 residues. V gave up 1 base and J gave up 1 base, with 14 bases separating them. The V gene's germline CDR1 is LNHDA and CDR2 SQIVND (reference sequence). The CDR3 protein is CASSIAPGRGSYNEQFF. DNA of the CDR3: TGTGCCAGTAGTATAGCCCCGGGCAGGGGATCCTACAATGAGCAGTTCTTC.

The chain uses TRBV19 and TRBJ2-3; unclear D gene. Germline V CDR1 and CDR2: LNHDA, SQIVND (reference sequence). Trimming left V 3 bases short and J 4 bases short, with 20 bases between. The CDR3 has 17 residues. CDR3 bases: TGTGCCAGTAGTATTAGGTCCCTAGGACGGTTCGCAGATACGCAGTATTTT. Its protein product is CASSIRSLGRFADTQYF.

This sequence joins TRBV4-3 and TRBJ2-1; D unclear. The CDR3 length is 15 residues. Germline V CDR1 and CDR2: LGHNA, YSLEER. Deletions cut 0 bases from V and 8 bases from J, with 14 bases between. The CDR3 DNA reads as TGCGCCAGCAGCCAAGAGGCTAGTATTATTCATGAGCAGTTCTTC. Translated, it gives CASSQEASIIHEQFF.

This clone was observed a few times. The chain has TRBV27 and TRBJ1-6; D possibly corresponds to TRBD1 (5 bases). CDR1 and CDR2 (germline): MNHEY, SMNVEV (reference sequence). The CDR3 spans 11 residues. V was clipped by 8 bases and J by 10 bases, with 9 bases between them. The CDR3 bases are TGTGCCAGCCCTCGGGGCTCACCCCTCCACTTT. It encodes CASPRGSPLHF.

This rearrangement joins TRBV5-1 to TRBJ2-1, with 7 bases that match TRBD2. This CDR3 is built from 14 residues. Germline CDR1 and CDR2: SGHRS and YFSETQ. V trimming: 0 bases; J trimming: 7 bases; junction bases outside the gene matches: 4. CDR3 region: CASSLGLAGNEQFF. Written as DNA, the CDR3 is TGCGCCAGCAGCTTGGGACTAGCAGGTAATGAGCAGTTCTTC.

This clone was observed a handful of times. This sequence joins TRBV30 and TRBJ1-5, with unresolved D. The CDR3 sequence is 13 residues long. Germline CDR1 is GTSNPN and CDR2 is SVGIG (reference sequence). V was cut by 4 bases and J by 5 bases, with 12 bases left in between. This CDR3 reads CAWNTGLDQPQHF. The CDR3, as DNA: TGTGCCTGGAATACGGGGTTAGATCAGCCCCAGCATTTT.

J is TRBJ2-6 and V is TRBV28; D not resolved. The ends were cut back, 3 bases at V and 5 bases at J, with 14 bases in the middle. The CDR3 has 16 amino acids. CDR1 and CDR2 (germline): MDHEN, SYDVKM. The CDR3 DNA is TGTGCCAGCAGTTTCTATGACTCCCTCAGGGCCAACGTCCTGACTTTC. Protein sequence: CASSFYDSLRANVLTF.